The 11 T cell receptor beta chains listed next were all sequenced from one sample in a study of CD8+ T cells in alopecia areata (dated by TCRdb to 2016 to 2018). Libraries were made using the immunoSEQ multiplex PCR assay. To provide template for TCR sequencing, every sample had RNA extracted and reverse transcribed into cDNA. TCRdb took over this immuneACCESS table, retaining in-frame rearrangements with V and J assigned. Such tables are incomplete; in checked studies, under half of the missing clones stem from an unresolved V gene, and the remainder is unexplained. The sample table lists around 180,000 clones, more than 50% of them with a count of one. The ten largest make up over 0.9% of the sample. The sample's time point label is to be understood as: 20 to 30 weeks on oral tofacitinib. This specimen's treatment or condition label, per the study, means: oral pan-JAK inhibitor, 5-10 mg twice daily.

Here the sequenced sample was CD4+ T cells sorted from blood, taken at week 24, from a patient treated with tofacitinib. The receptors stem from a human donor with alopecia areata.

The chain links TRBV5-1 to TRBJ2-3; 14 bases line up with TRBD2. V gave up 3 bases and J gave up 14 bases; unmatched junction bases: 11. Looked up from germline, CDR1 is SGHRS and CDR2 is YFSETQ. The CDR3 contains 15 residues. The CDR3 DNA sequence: TGCGCCAGCAGCTCGGGACTAGCGGGGGCCGGGCCTCCGTATTTT. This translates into CASSSGLAGAGPPYF.

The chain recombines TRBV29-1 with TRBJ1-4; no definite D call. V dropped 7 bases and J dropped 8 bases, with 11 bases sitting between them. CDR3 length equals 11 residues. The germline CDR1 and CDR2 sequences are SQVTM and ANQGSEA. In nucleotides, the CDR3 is TGCAGCGCTCGGGAGATGGAAAAACTGTTTTTT. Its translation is CSAREMEKLFF.

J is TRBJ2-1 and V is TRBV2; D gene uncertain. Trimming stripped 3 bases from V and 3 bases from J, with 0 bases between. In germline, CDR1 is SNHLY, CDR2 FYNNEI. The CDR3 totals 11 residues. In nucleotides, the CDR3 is TGTGCCAGCAGTGACTACAATGAGCAGTTCTTC. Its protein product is CASSDYNEQFF.

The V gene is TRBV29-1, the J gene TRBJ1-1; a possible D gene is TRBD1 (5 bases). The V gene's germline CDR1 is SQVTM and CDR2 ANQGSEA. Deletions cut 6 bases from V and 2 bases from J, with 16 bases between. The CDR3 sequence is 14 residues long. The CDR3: CSVYRQTTNTEAFF. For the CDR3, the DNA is TGCAGCGTATACAGACAGACGACTAACACTGAAGCTTTCTTT.

In DNA, the CDR3 is TGTGCCTCTGCGGGGGGGCGGTACCAGACCCAGTACTTC. It specifies CASAGGRYQTQYF. The gene calls are TRBV30 and TRBJ2-5, with 9 bases matching TRBD2. This CDR3 is 13 amino acids long. The V segment lost 7 bases and the J segment 6 bases; nucleotides outside the gene matches: 9. CDR1 GTSNPN and CDR2 SVGIG come from the germline V gene (reference sequence).

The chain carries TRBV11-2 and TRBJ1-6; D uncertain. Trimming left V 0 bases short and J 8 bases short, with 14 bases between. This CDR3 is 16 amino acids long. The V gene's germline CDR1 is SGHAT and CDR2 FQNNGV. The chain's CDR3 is CASSLEASGWDSPLHF. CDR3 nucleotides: TGTGCCAGCAGCTTAGAAGCCTCAGGTTGGGATTCACCCCTCCACTTT.

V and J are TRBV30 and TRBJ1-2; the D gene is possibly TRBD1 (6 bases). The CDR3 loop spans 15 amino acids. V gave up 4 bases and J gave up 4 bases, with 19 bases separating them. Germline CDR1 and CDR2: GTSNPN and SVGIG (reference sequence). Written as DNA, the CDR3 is TGTGCCTGGACTCACTCAGGCGGGGGCGGCTATGGCTACACCTTC. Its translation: CAWTHSGGGGYGYTF.

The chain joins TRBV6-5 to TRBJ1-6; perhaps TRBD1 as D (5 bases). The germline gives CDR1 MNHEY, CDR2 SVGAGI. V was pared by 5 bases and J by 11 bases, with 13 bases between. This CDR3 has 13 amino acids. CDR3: CASSTGRTPPLHF. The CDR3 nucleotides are TGTGCCAGCAGTACGGGACGCACCCCACCCCTCCACTTT.

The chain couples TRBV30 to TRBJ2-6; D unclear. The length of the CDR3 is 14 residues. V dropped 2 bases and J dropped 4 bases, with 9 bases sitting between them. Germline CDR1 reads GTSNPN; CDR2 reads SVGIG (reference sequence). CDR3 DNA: TGTGCCTGGAGTTACGCAAACGGGGCCAACGTCCTGACTTTC. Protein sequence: CAWSYANGANVLTF.

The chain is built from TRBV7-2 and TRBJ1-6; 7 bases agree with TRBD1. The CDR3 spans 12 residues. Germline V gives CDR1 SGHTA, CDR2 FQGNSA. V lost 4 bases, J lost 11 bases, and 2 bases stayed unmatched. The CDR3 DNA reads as TGTGCCAGCAGCTGGGACAGAACACCCCTCCACTTT. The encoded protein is CASSWDRTPLHF. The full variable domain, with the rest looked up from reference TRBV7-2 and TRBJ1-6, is GAGVSQSPSNKVTEKGKDVELRCDPISGHTALYWYRQSLGQGLEFLIYFQGNSAPDKSGLPSDRFSAERTGGSVSTLTIQRTQQEDSAVYLCASSWDRTPLHFGNGTRLTVT.

The CDR3 region has the DNA TGCGCCAGCAAACGTGAACCGGGACAGGGGATCCACGAGCAGTACTTC. Encoded protein: CASKREPGQGIHEQYF. The rearrangement links TRBV5-1 to TRBJ2-7, with 10 bases identical to TRBD1. V trimming: 6 bases; J trimming: 5 bases; junction bases outside the gene matches: 14. The CDR3 has 16 residues. The germline CDR1 and CDR2 sequences are SGHRS and YFSETQ.